What follows are 8 T cell receptor beta chains derived from one specimen sequenced in a study of T cells in Graves' hyperthyroidism and ophthalmopathy. RNA transcripts were the template for amplifying TCR beta CDR3 regions. Primed by the HTBI set, a first-round RT-PCR was run on the TCR CDR3. TCRdb analysed the multiplex PCR reads with MiXCR anew, one entry per CDR3 protein. The table lists fewer than 700,000 distinct CDR3 sequences, roughly 18% of them singletons, with approximately 15% in the top ten. Sequenced material: blood. The receptor source for this set is a woman aged 18 to 35 with Graves' ophthalmopathy.

This clonotype was seen only a few times. This chain links TRBV5-6 with TRBJ1-1; perhaps TRBD1 as D (5 bases). The CDR3 spans 15 residues. Trimming pared 4 bases from V and 5 bases from J, leaving 18 bases between. From germline, CDR1 is SGHDT and CDR2 YYEEEE. Here the CDR3 DNA reads TGTGCCAGCAGCCCCGGGGAAGGGGTACGGACTGAAGCTTTCTTT. Protein: CASSPGEGVRTEAFF.

V is TRBV5-4 and J is TRBJ1-2; 7 nucleotides agree with TRBD1. CDR1 and CDR2 from the germline V gene are SGHNT and YYREEE (reference sequence). The ends lost 6 bases at V and 6 bases at J; junction bases unmatched: 11. The CDR3 loop spans 14 amino acids. The CDR3 region has the DNA TGTGCCAGCATCCAGATATCAGGGACAGATGGCTACACCTTC. Protein sequence: CASIQISGTDGYTF.

The V gene is TRBV27, the J gene TRBJ2-1; TRBD1 agrees at 8 bases. Germline CDR1 reads MNHEY; CDR2 reads SMNVEV (reference sequence). J was trimmed by 4 bases and V by 3 bases; bases with no gene match: 5. This CDR3 is 15 amino acids long. In nucleotides, the CDR3 is TGTGCCAGCAGTTTCAGGGGGCCAAGATACAATGAGCAGTTCTTC. Residues: CASSFRGPRYNEQFF.

The V and J genes are TRBV20-1 and TRBJ1-5; the D is unclear. The germline gives CDR1 DFQATT, CDR2 SNEGSKA (reference sequence). Trimming shortened V by 6 bases and J by 4 bases, and 10 bases separated the two germline ends. The CDR3 has 12 residues. The CDR3 loop reads CSALRRNQPQHF. The CDR3 DNA follows: TGCAGTGCCCTCCGGCGAAATCAGCCCCAGCATTTT.

The CDR3 spells CASSLTGEYGYTF. CDR3 nucleotides: TGTGCCAGCAGCTTGACAGGGGAGTATGGCTACACCTTC. This sequence joins TRBV11-2 and TRBJ1-2; 8 bases fit TRBD1. The junction had 2 bases not matched to a gene; V was cut back by 3 bases and J by 5 bases. Germline V gene sequence: CDR1 SGHAT, CDR2 FQNNGV. CDR3 length: 13 amino acids.

V and J are TRBV28 and TRBJ2-1; no reliable D call. The CDR3 runs to 14 residues. The germline V gene encodes CDR1 MDHEN and CDR2 SYDVKM. V was pared by 7 bases and J by 5 bases, with 15 bases between. The CDR3 protein is CASTYPPRDNEQFF. In nucleotides, the CDR3 is TGTGCCAGCACCTACCCCCCCCGGGACAATGAGCAGTTCTTC.

At least ten counts were recorded for this clonotype. V and J are TRBV5-6 and TRBJ1-1; possible D gene TRBD1, 6 bases. Germline assignment: CDR1 SGHDT and CDR2 YYEEEE. V shed 6 bases and J shed 2 bases, with 14 bases lying between them. This CDR3 region has 14 residues. This chain's CDR3 is CASTTLGTNTEAFF. In DNA form, the CDR3 reads TGTGCCAGCACCACACTAGGGACAAACACTGAAGCTTTCTTT.

This clonotype was detected only a few times. The chain uses TRBV9 and TRBJ1-2, with no clear D. V was trimmed by 0 bases and J by 5 bases, leaving 14 bases between them. This CDR3 is 15 amino acids long. Germline V lookup: CDR1 SGDLS, CDR2 YYNGEE. CDR3 coding DNA: TGTGCCAGCAGCGTAGAAGGAGGGTTGGCTTATGGCTACACCTTC. Its protein product is CASSVEGGLAYGYTF.